The present T cell receptor beta chain was sequenced within a study of OX40 agonist ivuxolimab in advanced cancers. Per the germline V gene, CDR1 is SEHNR and CDR2 is FQNEAQ (reference sequence). This CDR3 spans 11 amino acids. V lost 8 bases to trimming and J lost 4 bases, with 6 bases between them. Clones were read by immunoSEQ multiplex PCR, and TCRdb kept only the in-frame ones, dropping some. The table shows about 6,300 clones, with about 71% occurring only once. The receptor's source is an adult with an advanced solid tumor such as melanoma, head and neck, liver or kidney cancer. The specimen was CD4+ or CD8+ T cells sorted from blood, collected in a trial of the OX40 agonist ivuxolimab. The chain uses TRBV7-9 and TRBJ2-1; D not resolved. This CDR3 reads CASLRYNEQFF. For the CDR3, the DNA is TGTGCCAGCCTTCGGTACAATGAGCAGTTCTTC.